Listed below are T cell receptor beta chains from one sample, sequenced in a study of blood T cell repertoires in COVID-19. The method was immunoSEQ multiplex PCR; TCRdb's version includes in-frame clones alone and lacks a portion of them. The table lists 200,000 to 250,000 clones, 88% of them singletons. The sequenced sample was PBMCs or T cells enriched from blood (not recorded which). The receptors derive from a woman aged 25 to 39 who had recovered from COVID-19. Each CDR3 is given with its conserved first and last residue. D genes are given only for firm matches. Clone size is stated in some rows and not others, as once, few, many or a class when expanded.

J gene: TRBJ1-1
clone size: .
V gene: TRBV9
D gene: .
CDR3 protein: CASSVGTYTEAFF
CDR3 DNA: TGTGCCAGCAGCGTAGGAACTTACACTGAAGCTTTCTTT

J gene: TRBJ1-2
clone size: .
V gene: TRBV4-3
D gene: .
CDR3 protein: CASSQDQGRSYGYTF
CDR3 DNA: TGCGCCAGCAGCCAAGATCAGGGGAGAAGCTATGGCTACACCTTC

J gene: TRBJ2-6
clone size: .
V gene: TRBV11-3
D gene: .
CDR3 protein: CASSSSQGTGANVLTF
CDR3 DNA: TGTGCCAGCAGCTCATCCCAGGGGACTGGGGCCAACGTCCTGACTTTC

J gene: TRBJ1-1
clone size: .
V gene: TRBV13
D gene: TRBD1
CDR3 protein: CASSLRTGGAMNTEAFF
CDR3 DNA: TGTGCCAGCAGCCTGAGGACAGGGGGCGCAATGAACACTGAAGCTTTCTTT

J gene: TRBJ2-1
clone size: .
V gene: TRBV19
D gene: TRBD1
CDR3 protein: CASNMDRAYNEQFF
CDR3 DNA: TGTGCCAGTAATATGGACAGGGCCTACAATGAGCAGTTCTTC

J gene: TRBJ1-5
clone size: .
V gene: TRBV7-6
D gene: TRBD1
CDR3 protein: CASSPGTGINQPQHF
CDR3 DNA: TGTGCCAGCAGCCCCGGGACAGGGATCAATCAGCCCCAGCATTTT

J gene: TRBJ2-5
clone size: .
V gene: TRBV12-3/TRBV12-4
D gene: .
CDR3 protein: CASSPRLFETQYF
CDR3 DNA: TGTGCCAGCAGTCCTCGGTTATTTGAGACCCAGTACTTC

J gene: TRBJ2-2
clone size: .
V gene: TRBV5-1
D gene: .
CDR3 protein: CASSLAVDTGELFF
CDR3 DNA: TGCGCCAGCAGCTTGGCCGTTGACACCGGGGAGCTGTTTTTT

J gene: TRBJ1-2
clone size: few
V gene: TRBV11-2
D gene: .
CDR3 protein: CASSPGDTGARGYGYTF
CDR3 DNA: TGTGCCAGCAGCCCAGGGGACACAGGTGCCCGGGGCTATGGCTACACCTTC

J gene: TRBJ2-3
clone size: .
V gene: TRBV14
D gene: .
CDR3 protein: CASSQPQGRGTDTQYF
CDR3 DNA: TGTGCCAGCAGCCAACCACAGGGCCGGGGCACAGATACGCAGTATTTT

J gene: TRBJ1-2
clone size: .
V gene: TRBV19
D gene: .
CDR3 protein: CASSIDPVDRTYGYTF
CDR3 DNA: TGTGCCAGTAGTATAGATCCGGTCGACAGAACCTATGGCTACACCTTC

J gene: TRBJ2-7
clone size: .
V gene: TRBV5-4
D gene: TRBD2
CDR3 protein: CASSPGGAYEQYF
CDR3 DNA: TGTGCCAGCAGTCCGGGGGGGGCCTACGAGCAGTACTTC

J gene: TRBJ1-1
clone size: .
V gene: TRBV18
D gene: .
CDR3 protein: CASSANRETTEAFF
CDR3 DNA: TGTGCCAGCTCAGCAAACAGGGAGACCACTGAAGCTTTCTTT

J gene: TRBJ1-5
clone size: .
V gene: TRBV27
D gene: .
CDR3 protein: CASSNYSNQPQHF
CDR3 DNA: TGTGCCAGCAGCAACTATAGCAATCAGCCCCAGCATTTT

J gene: TRBJ1-3
clone size: .
V gene: TRBV6-4
D gene: TRBD1
CDR3 protein: CATPQGAHGNTIYF
CDR3 DNA: TGTGCCACCCCACAGGGGGCGCATGGAAACACCATATATTTT

J gene: TRBJ2-7
clone size: .
V gene: TRBV15
D gene: TRBD1
CDR3 protein: CATSTQMRTGARQYF
CDR3 DNA: TGTGCCACCAGCACTCAAATGCGGACAGGCGCGAGGCAGTACTTC

J gene: TRBJ2-1
clone size: .
V gene: TRBV4-3
D gene: .
CDR3 protein: CASSQVSSANEQFF
CDR3 DNA: TGCGCCAGCAGCCAAGTATCTAGCGCCAATGAGCAGTTCTTC

J gene: TRBJ2-2
clone size: .
V gene: TRBV27
D gene: TRBD2
CDR3 protein: CASSLSWTSGGPDKGELFF
CDR3 DNA: TGTGCCAGCAGTTTATCCTGGACTAGCGGGGGGCCAGATAAGGGGGAGCTGTTTTTT

J gene: TRBJ2-7
clone size: .
V gene: TRBV5-1
D gene: .
CDR3 protein: CASSPPTGMNYEQYF
CDR3 DNA: TGCGCCAGCAGCCCACCGACAGGAATGAACTACGAGCAGTACTTC

J gene: TRBJ2-6
clone size: few
V gene: TRBV5-1
D gene: TRBD2
CDR3 protein: CASSNDTPGLAWSGANVLTF
CDR3 DNA: TGCGCCAGCAGCAACGACACTCCGGGACTAGCATGGTCTGGGGCCAACGTCCTGACTTTC

J gene: TRBJ1-5
clone size: few
V gene: TRBV6-5
D gene: TRBD1
CDR3 protein: CASSWDRDYQPQHF
CDR3 DNA: TGTGCCAGCAGTTGGGACAGGGACTATCAGCCCCAGCATTTT

J gene: TRBJ1-2
clone size: .
V gene: TRBV6-5
D gene: TRBD1
CDR3 protein: CASSYSGTVGGYTF
CDR3 DNA: TGTGCCAGCAGTTACTCCGGGACAGTAGGTGGCTACACCTTC

J gene: TRBJ2-3
clone size: .
V gene: TRBV7-2
D gene: TRBD2
CDR3 protein: CASSLTSGGRADTQYF
CDR3 DNA: TGTGCCAGCAGCTTGACTAGCGGGGGGAGGGCAGATACGCAGTATTTT

J gene: TRBJ1-5
clone size: .
V gene: TRBV6-5
D gene: .
CDR3 protein: CASSYGPQNQPQHF
CDR3 DNA: TGTGCCAGCAGTTACGGCCCACAGAATCAGCCCCAGCATTTT

J gene: TRBJ2-7
clone size: .
V gene: TRBV7-9
D gene: .
CDR3 protein: CASSSTVSSYEQYF
CDR3 DNA: TGTGCCAGCAGCTCGACAGTGAGCTCCTACGAGCAGTACTTC

J gene: TRBJ2-7
clone size: .
V gene: TRBV7-2
D gene: TRBD2
CDR3 protein: CASSLAQIGGASREQYF
CDR3 DNA: TGTGCCAGCAGCTTAGCGCAGATCGGGGGGGCCTCTCGCGAGCAGTACTTC

J gene: TRBJ2-5
clone size: .
V gene: TRBV7-3
D gene: .
CDR3 protein: CASSLGLVETQYF
CDR3 DNA: TGTGCCAGCAGCTTAGGGCTCGTTGAGACCCAGTACTTC

J gene: TRBJ2-2
clone size: .
V gene: TRBV7-3
D gene: .
CDR3 protein: CASSLFGGVDTGELFF
CDR3 DNA: TGTGCCAGCAGCTTATTCGGGGGTGTGGACACCGGGGAGCTGTTTTTT

J gene: TRBJ2-1
clone size: .
V gene: TRBV7-2
D gene: TRBD2
CDR3 protein: CASSSGGSYNEQFF
CDR3 DNA: TGTGCCAGCAGCTCGGGGGGCTCCTACAATGAGCAGTTCTTC

J gene: TRBJ1-1
clone size: .
V gene: TRBV7-8
D gene: .
CDR3 protein: CASSPSDNTEAFF
CDR3 DNA: TGTGCCAGCAGCCCGAGTGATAACACTGAAGCTTTCTTT

J gene: TRBJ2-1
clone size: few
V gene: TRBV7-2
D gene: .
CDR3 protein: CASSLEELGAPYNEQFF
CDR3 DNA: TGTGCCAGCAGCTTAGAGGAGTTGGGGGCTCCCTACAATGAGCAGTTCTTC

J gene: TRBJ1-2
clone size: .
V gene: TRBV5-6
D gene: TRBD1
CDR3 protein: CASSLGDSRATF
CDR3 DNA: TGTGCCAGCAGCTTGGGGGACAGCCGGGCCACCTTC

J gene: TRBJ2-3
clone size: .
V gene: TRBV18
D gene: TRBD2
CDR3 protein: CASSELALSRDTQYF
CDR3 DNA: TGTGCCAGCTCAGAACTAGCGCTGTCGCGGGATACGCAGTATTTT

J gene: TRBJ1-1
clone size: .
V gene: TRBV7-2
D gene: TRBD1
CDR3 protein: CASSFRDRGQGGTEAFF
CDR3 DNA: TGTGCCAGCAGCTTCCGGGACAGGGGACAGGGAGGAACTGAAGCTTTCTTT

J gene: TRBJ1-3
clone size: .
V gene: TRBV10-3
D gene: TRBD1
CDR3 protein: CAINFGTGKENTIYF
CDR3 DNA: TGTGCCATCAACTTCGGGACAGGGAAGGAAAACACCATATATTTT

J gene: TRBJ1-2
clone size: .
V gene: TRBV4-1
D gene: .
CDR3 protein: CASSLGGRNYGYTF
CDR3 DNA: TGCGCCAGCAGCCTAGGGGGTAGGAACTATGGCTACACCTTC